The 30 T cell receptor beta chains below all came from one sample that was sequenced in a study of CD8 T cells in ankylosing spondylitis. TCRdb analysed the 5' RACE reads with MiXCR anew, one entry per CDR3 protein. Of about 130,000 distinct CDR3 sequences in the sample, about 7.3% were seen once. The sample consisted of blood, either unsorted or a sorted T cell fraction (not recorded which). All receptors come from a female donor with ankylosing spondylitis or in good health (not recorded which).

In its sample, this clonotype was seen many times. The rearrangement uses TRBV13 and TRBJ2-2, with a tentative D call TRBD2 (5 bases). With 5 bases removed from V and 0 bases from J, the gap between germline ends came to 16 bases. This CDR3 comprises 17 residues. Germline assignment: CDR1 PRHDT and CDR2 FYEKMQ (reference sequence). Here the CDR3 reads CASSLGVAKTNTGELFF. CDR3 in DNA: TGTGCCAGCAGCCTGGGAGTTGCAAAAACGAACACCGGGGAGCTGTTTTTT.

This clonotype came up many times. The chain combines TRBV12-3 or TRBV12-4 with TRBJ1-6; no clear D gene. The V end was cut by 7 bases, the J end by 6 bases, with 13 bases between. The CDR3 contains 14 residues. CDR3 protein: CASTTPGANSPLHF. The CDR3, as DNA: TGTGCCAGCACCACCCCTGGCGCTAATTCACCCCTCCACTTT.

This clonotype has at least ten counts. V usage is TRBV11-2 and J usage is TRBJ1-4; D gene unclear. There are 13 residues in the CDR3. V lost 5 bases, J lost 4 bases, and 8 bases lay in between. From germline, CDR1 is SGHAT and CDR2 FQNNGV. The CDR3 spells CASSQTYNEKLFF. CDR3 sequence (DNA): TGTGCCAGCAGCCAAACCTATAATGAAAAACTGTTTTTT.

This clonotype has a count of ten or more. V and J are TRBV9 and TRBJ2-1; D unresolved. Trimming removed 4 bases from V and 2 bases from J, with 16 bases in between. Germline CDR1 SGDLS, CDR2 YYNGEE. The CDR3 runs to 16 residues. The CDR3 here is CASSLGASQPYNEQFF. The CDR3, as DNA: TGTGCCAGCAGCCTGGGCGCCAGCCAGCCCTACAATGAGCAGTTCTTC. The variable domain in full, with the rest retrieved from reference TRBV9 and TRBJ2-1, is DSGVTQTPKHLITATGQRVTLRCSPRSGDLSVYWYQQSLDQGLQFLIQYYNGEERAKGNILERFSAQQFPDLHSELNLSSLELGDSALYFCASSLGASQPYNEQFFGPGTRLTVL.

V usage is TRBV14 and J usage is TRBJ1-1, with unresolved D. Germline assignment: CDR1 SGHDN and CDR2 FVKESK. This CDR3 is built from 15 residues. With 0 bases removed from V and 0 bases from J, the gap between germline ends came to 8 bases. In DNA form, the CDR3 reads TGTGCCAGCAGCCAAGATTATATGGTGAACACTGAAGCTTTCTTT. Protein product: CASSQDYMVNTEAFF.

This clonotype was counted at least ten times. This rearrangement joins TRBV12-3 or TRBV12-4 to TRBJ2-1, with TRBD1 matching over 11 bases. There are 16 residues in the CDR3. V trimming: 5 bases; J trimming: 3 bases; junction bases outside the gene matches: 6. As DNA, the CDR3 is TGTGCCAGCAGTAGGACAGGGGGCAAAGACTACAATGAGCAGTTCTTC. It specifies CASSRTGGKDYNEQFF.

There are many counts of this clonotype. The CDR3: CASSHVLPNTEAFF. CDR3 coding DNA: TGTGCCAGCAGCCATGTCCTCCCGAACACTGAAGCTTTCTTT. The rearrangement joins TRBV4-2 to TRBJ1-1; no reliable D call. Germline loops: CDR1 LGHNA, CDR2 YNFKEQ. The CDR3 sequence is 14 residues long. Trimming left V 3 bases short and J 1 base short, with 9 bases between.

This clonotype was recorded at least ten times. The chain couples TRBV7-8 to TRBJ1-1; D gene ambiguous. Trimming removed 3 bases at V and 2 bases at J, with 10 bases between. CDR1 is SGHVS, CDR2 FQNEAQ, per germline. The CDR3 runs 14 residues. The CDR3 here is CASSLALGNTEAFF. The CDR3 DNA sequence: TGTGCCAGCAGCTTGGCGTTGGGTAACACTGAAGCTTTCTTT.

The rearrangement uses TRBV11-1 and TRBJ1-1; D not resolved. Deletions cut 5 bases from V and 3 bases from J, with 13 bases between. The CDR3 is 14 amino acids. Germline V CDR1 and CDR2: SGHAT, FQDESV (reference sequence). This chain's CDR3 is CASSQRGPDTEAFF. The CDR3, as DNA: TGTGCCAGCAGCCAGAGAGGACCGGACACTGAAGCTTTCTTT. Full variable domain (rest looked up from reference TRBV11-1 and TRBJ1-1): EAEVAQSPRYKITEKSQAVAFWCDPISGHATLYWYRQILGQGPELLVQFQDESVVDDSQLPKDRFSAERLKGVDSTLKIQPAELGDSAMYLCASSQRGPDTEAFFGQGTRLTVV.

This clonotype was recorded many times. The chain couples TRBV4-1 to TRBJ2-1; 12 bases map to TRBD1. The germline V gene encodes CDR1 MGHRA and CDR2 YSYEKL. J was trimmed by 5 bases and V by 4 bases; bases with no gene match: 3. The CDR3 contains 15 residues. The CDR3: CASSPGQGADNEQFF. The CDR3 DNA reads TGCGCCAGCAGCCCGGGACAGGGGGCTGACAATGAGCAGTTCTTC.

This clonotype was seen ten or more times. The chain carries TRBV20-1 and TRBJ2-1; TRBD2 matches 10 bases. In germline, CDR1 is DFQATT, CDR2 SNEGSKA (reference sequence). V lost 5 bases to trimming and J lost 6 bases; unmatched junction nucleotides: 10. This CDR3 contains 15 residues. CDR3 region: CSAGARLAGVNEQFF. CDR3 bases: TGCAGTGCTGGGGCCCGGCTAGCGGGGGTCAATGAGCAGTTCTTC.

This clonotype was found many times. The chain recombines TRBV20-1 with TRBJ2-5, with D maybe TRBD1 (6 bases). Per the germline V gene, CDR1 is DFQATT and CDR2 is SNEGSKA (reference sequence). The V end lost 6 bases, the J end lost 5 bases, and 19 bases lay between the germline ends. The CDR3 runs to 14 residues. The CDR3 DNA sequence: TGCAGTGCGGGGGATACGGGACATCGCGAGACCCAGTACTTC. This encodes CSAGDTGHRETQYF.

This clonotype was observed many times. The V and J genes are TRBV20-1 and TRBJ2-7; D remains ambiguous. The CDR3 extends over 13 amino acids. The germline gives CDR1 DFQATT, CDR2 SNEGSKA (reference sequence). V gave up 6 bases and J gave up 5 bases, with 17 bases separating them. The CDR3 loop reads CSARPRAGNEQYF. DNA for the CDR3: TGCAGTGCCCGACCTAGGGCTGGTAACGAGCAGTACTTC.

This clonotype was seen many times. This rearrangement joins TRBV5-1 to TRBJ1-4; 7 bases map to TRBD1. This CDR3 is 14 amino acids long. Trimming cost V 2 bases and J 7 bases; bases outside gene matches: 5. Germline CDR1 reads SGHRS; CDR2 reads YFSETQ. The CDR3 sequence: CASSLGGRSEKLFF. CDR3 nucleotides: TGCGCCAGCAGCTTAGGGGGCAGGAGTGAAAAACTGTTTTTT.

There are many counts of this clonotype. The chain has TRBV6-2 or TRBV6-3 and TRBJ2-5; the D gene is possibly TRBD1 (5 bases). Trimming cost V 8 bases and J 5 bases, with 21 bases left between them. The CDR3 runs to 15 residues. The V gene's germline CDR1 is MNHEY and CDR2 SVGEGT. CDR3 in DNA: TGTGCCAGCGTCGAATCCGCCAGGGCGCAGGAGACCCAGTACTTC. Translated, it gives CASVESARAQETQYF.

This chain connects TRBV7-2 to TRBJ2-3, with TRBD2 matching over 7 bases. With V trimmed by 4 bases and J by 4 bases, 8 bases remained unmatched. CDR1 is SGHTA and CDR2 is FQGNSA in the germline V gene. The CDR3 extends over 15 amino acids. The CDR3 is CASSSLSGASDTQYF. CDR3 bases: TGTGCCAGCAGCTCCTTGAGCGGGGCCTCAGATACGCAGTATTTT.

This clonotype appeared many times. The CDR3 bases are TGTGCCAGCAGCGCCACAGGGGGCCAAGGCTACACCTTC. Amino acids: CASSATGGQGYTF. V usage is TRBV9 and J usage is TRBJ1-2, with TRBD1 matching over 9 bases. This CDR3 spans 13 amino acids. After removal of 3 bases from V and 8 bases from J, the junction contained 5 bases not matched to a gene. The germline CDR1 and CDR2 sequences are SGDLS and YYNGEE.

At least ten counts were recorded for this clonotype. This chain links TRBV11-2 with TRBJ2-2; 9 positions agree with TRBD2. CDR1 is SGHAT, CDR2 FQNNGV, per germline. The V segment lost 0 bases and the J segment 2 bases; nucleotides outside the gene matches: 4. This CDR3 is built from 17 residues. Here the CDR3 DNA reads TGTGCCAGCAGCTTAGATCGACTAGCGGCCAACACCGGGGAGCTGTTTTTT. Translated, it gives CASSLDRLAANTGELFF. The entire variable domain, with the rest obtained from reference TRBV11-2 and TRBJ2-2, is as follows: EAGVAQSPRYKIIEKRQSVAFWCNPISGHATLYWYQQILGQGPKLLIQFQNNGVVDDSQLPKDRFSAERLKGVDSTLKIQPAKLEDSAVYLCASSLDRLAANTGELFFGEGSRLTVL.

This clonotype was observed at least ten times. V usage is TRBV2 and J usage is TRBJ1-1; unclear D gene. CDR3 length equals 13 residues. CDR1 is SNHLY, CDR2 FYNNEI, per germline. The V end was cut by 7 bases, the J end by 1 base, with 10 bases between. CDR3 nucleotide sequence: TGTGCCAGCAAGCCCCCGGAGAACACTGAAGCTTTCTTT. Protein sequence: CASKPPENTEAFF.

This clonotype was seen ten or more times. V gene TRBV12-3 or TRBV12-4 combines with J gene TRBJ1-5; the D is unclear. The CDR3 is 15 residues long. With 5 bases removed from V and 5 bases from J, the gap between germline ends came to 16 bases. In nucleotides, the CDR3 is TGTGCCAGCAGTGGACCCGGGAGGGATTATCAGCCCCAGCATTTT. Translation gives CASSGPGRDYQPQHF.

In this sample, this clonotype turned up many times. The chain has TRBV9 and TRBJ1-2; D is perhaps TRBD1 (5 bases). The V and J ends lost 0 bases and 7 bases respectively, with 10 bases between them. Germline CDR1 and CDR2: SGDLS and YYNGEE. The CDR3 spans 13 residues. CDR3 loop: CASSVGGRGGYTF. The CDR3 DNA sequence: TGTGCCAGCAGCGTAGGGGGACGAGGTGGCTACACCTTC.

The sample holds many counts of this clonotype. V gene TRBV5-5 combines with J gene TRBJ1-2, with TRBD1 as a possible D gene (5 bases). CDR1 is SGHKS, CDR2 YYEKEE, per germline (reference sequence). The ends were cut back, 0 bases at V and 3 bases at J, with 12 bases in the middle. The CDR3 loop spans 15 amino acids. The CDR3 nucleotides are TGTGCCAGCAGCTTGGCCCCAGGGCTTGACTATGGCTACACCTTC. Protein: CASSLAPGLDYGYTF.

This clonotype was detected many times. The chain joins TRBV24-1 to TRBJ1-5; D gene ambiguous. The CDR3 loop spans 17 amino acids. Germline CDR1 reads KGHDR; CDR2 reads SFDVKD. Deletions cut 4 bases from V and 4 bases from J, with 19 bases between. CDR3 sequence (DNA): TGTGCCACCAGTGAAAACAGCAACTTCGGGCCTAATCAGCCCCAGCATTTT. Amino acid sequence: CATSENSNFGPNQPQHF.

This clonotype was observed at least ten times. The chain joins TRBV29-1 to TRBJ2-1, with TRBD2 identical over 8 bases. The CDR3 sequence is 12 residues long. Trimming cost V 4 bases and J 16 bases; bases outside gene matches: 12. CDR1 and CDR2 from the germline V gene are SQVTM and ANQGSEA. The chain's CDR3 is CSVVGLAGGDFF. In DNA form, the CDR3 reads TGCAGCGTTGTGGGGCTAGCGGGTGGCGACTTCTTC.

This clonotype was found many times. The chain recombines TRBV5-1 with TRBJ2-7; D is undetermined. The CDR3 has 14 amino acids. V was shortened by 1 base and J by 3 bases, with 11 bases between the two germline ends. CDR1 SGHRS and CDR2 YFSETQ come from the germline V gene. For the CDR3, the DNA is TGCGCCAGCAGCTTGTCACAGAGAGTCTACGAGCAGTACTTC. It yields the protein CASSLSQRVYEQYF.

This clonotype was recorded many times. This rearrangement joins TRBV7-8 to TRBJ1-3; D is unresolved. Trimming removed 4 bases from V and 3 bases from J, with 13 bases in between. The CDR3 is made up of 15 amino acids. CDR1 and CDR2 from the germline V gene are SGHVS and FQNEAQ. The CDR3 protein is CASSSSLGSGNTIYF. The CDR3, as DNA: TGTGCCAGCAGCTCCAGCCTTGGGAGTGGAAACACCATATATTTT.

This clonotype was picked up many times. The chain is built from TRBV7-2 and TRBJ2-5; D gene unclear. Germline V gives CDR1 SGHTA, CDR2 FQGNSA. The V gene lost 3 bases and the J gene lost 0 bases, with 5 bases spanning the gap. This CDR3 has 13 amino acids. The CDR3: CASSFRYQETQYF. The CDR3 DNA sequence: TGTGCCAGCAGCTTCCGGTACCAAGAGACCCAGTACTTC.

At least ten counts were recorded for this clonotype. This chain links TRBV24-1 with TRBJ2-1; possibly TRBD1 for D (5 bases). Germline CDR1 and CDR2: KGHDR and SFDVKD. Trimming cost V 3 bases and J 4 bases, with 12 bases left between them. This CDR3 has 15 residues. CDR3 residues: CATSDGATRYNEQFF. The CDR3 region has the DNA TGTGCCACCAGTGATGGGGCGACGAGATACAATGAGCAGTTCTTC.

At least ten counts were recorded for this clonotype. The chain uses TRBV12-3 or TRBV12-4 and TRBJ1-3; no definite D call. CDR3 length: 12 residues. Trimming removed 5 bases at V and 5 bases at J, with 7 bases between. CDR3 nucleotides: TGTGCCAGCAGTAGCTCAAGAAACACCATATATTTT. Amino acid sequence: CASSSSRNTIYF.

This clonotype was recorded at least ten times. This chain links TRBV6-1 with TRBJ1-1; D gene unclear. Germline assignment: CDR1 MNHNS and CDR2 SASEGT. V was shortened by 1 base and J by 1 base, with 22 bases between the two germline ends. This CDR3 spans 19 amino acids. For the CDR3, the DNA is TGTGCCAGCAGTGAAGTGCCCGGAAAGGTTATGAGACCGAACACTGAAGCTTTCTTT. Translating it yields CASSEVPGKVMRPNTEAFF.